A selection of T cell receptor beta chains follows, all from one sample in a study of cytomegalovirus exposure and HLA in healthy donors. Using immunoSEQ multiplex PCR, the repertoire was profiled, and TCRdb retains in-frame clones only, with some absent. The table lists 110,000 or so clones, 67% of them singletons. The sequencing input was PBMCs. The receptors here all came from a man in his late teens or twenties in good health and CMV-seropositive. Both conserved end residues are part of each CDR3. Fields, in order: J gene, clone size, V gene, D gene, CDR3 protein, CDR3 DNA. D genes are given only for firm matches. Clone size is not always given. Where it is, it says once, few, many or a class for expanded clones.

TRBJ2-2	NA	TRBV5-4	NA	CASSLGSGGYTGELFF	TGTGCCAGCAGCTTGGGGTCGGGGGGCTACACCGGGGAGCTGTTTTTT
TRBJ2-5	NA	TRBV28	TRBD1	CASSEDRGVLETQYF	TGTGCCAGCAGTGAAGACAGGGGCGTGTTAGAGACCCAGTACTTC
TRBJ2-3	NA	TRBV7-2	NA	CASSKEPGLSTDTQYF	TGTGCCAGCAGCAAAGAACCGGGACTTAGCACAGATACGCAGTATTTT
TRBJ2-1	NA	TRBV5-6	NA	CASSSGVRGEFF	TGTGCCAGCAGCTCGGGGGTCCGAGGGGAGTTCTTC
TRBJ1-2	NA	TRBV6-5	TRBD1	CASSTGTGRGGYTF	TGTGCCAGCAGTACCGGGACAGGGAGAGGGGGCTACACCTTC
TRBJ2-1	NA	TRBV7-9	TRBD2	CASSPTSGGSYNEQFF	TGTGCCAGCAGCCCAACTAGCGGGGGGTCCTACAATGAGCAGTTCTTC
TRBJ1-5	NA	TRBV5-4	TRBD1	CASSLKGAGSNQPQHF	TGTGCCAGCAGCTTAAAGGGGGCAGGTAGCAATCAGCCCCAGCATTTT
TRBJ1-4	few	TRBV5-1	NA	CASSPRLTTNEKLFF	TGCGCCAGCAGCCCTCGACTGACTACTAATGAAAAACTGTTTTTT
TRBJ2-3	NA	TRBV5-1	TRBD1	CASSPGTVAGDTQYF	TGCGCCAGCAGCCCAGGGACAGTGGCGGGAGATACGCAGTATTTT
TRBJ2-5	NA	TRBV5-6	NA	CASSFNPPGTQYF	TGTGCCAGCAGCTTTAACCCGCCGGGGACCCAGTACTTC
TRBJ2-5	NA	TRBV5-1	NA	CASSLGQSQETQYF	TGCGCCAGCAGCTTGGGACAGTCCCAAGAGACCCAGTACTTC
TRBJ1-5	few	TRBV10-3	NA	CAISAGVADGNQPQHF	TGTGCCATCAGCGCGGGGGTGGCCGATGGCAATCAGCCCCAGCATTTT
TRBJ2-5	once	TRBV5-6	NA	CASSSGRETQYF	TGTGCCAGCAGCTCAGGGAGGGAGACCCAGTACTTC
TRBJ2-5	NA	TRBV6-5	NA	CASRFGGETQYF	TGTGCCAGCAGGTTTGGGGGCGAGACCCAGTACTTC
TRBJ1-1	once	TRBV5-6	NA	CASSLRGREAFF	TGTGCCAGCAGCTTGAGGGGTCGTGAAGCTTTCTTT